This T cell receptor (beta chain) was documented in a study of control samples from healthy donors and cancer patients. This clone was observed once. Clones were sequenced by immunoSEQ multiplex PCR, and TCRdb holds only the in-frame ones, with some missing. The data hold some 100,000 clones, with about nine tenths observed a single time. This clonotype originated in a human donor in good health. The donor label of this sample is uncertain. What was sequenced was blood.

As DNA, the CDR3 is TGTGCCAGCAGTTTATCCCCCCAGAGACACTATGGCTACACCTTC. Translating it yields CASSLSPQRHYGYTF. The rearrangement joins TRBV27 to TRBJ1-2; D is unclear. CDR1 is MNHEY and CDR2 is SMNVEV in the germline V gene (reference sequence). The V gene lost 0 bases and the J gene lost 3 bases, with 11 bases spanning the gap. CDR3 size: 15 residues.